This TCR beta chain originates from a study of blood T cell repertoires in COVID-19. Across the study: Samples came from the United States, Italy and Spain, spanning acute and convalescent COVID-19. In each case, the material was cDNA or gDNA derived from T cells, B-cell-depleted T cells, or PBMCs.

CDR3 length: 15 residues. The V end lost 5 bases, the J end lost 2 bases, and 13 bases lay between the germline ends. CDR1 and CDR2 from the germline V gene are SGHDT and YYEEEE. Authors' processing steps: By means of reference gene primer amplification, nucleated cell counts were estimated. TCRdb keeps only in-frame clones here, not all; method: immunoSEQ multiplex PCR. That table gives V, J and clone size, and the DNA gave D and trimming. The data contain 80,000 to 100,000 clones, approximately 86% of them singletons. The receptor comes from a man between 50 and 59 years old with acute or convalescent COVID-19. This chain connects TRBV5-6 to TRBJ2-2; the D gene is possibly TRBD2 (5 bases). The sample comprised peripheral blood. For the CDR3, the DNA is TGTGCCAGCAGAGTGGAAGGGAGTAACACCGGGGAGCTGTTTTTT. Its translation: CASRVEGSNTGELFF.